What follows are 3 T cell receptor beta chains derived from one specimen sequenced in a study of OX40 agonist ivuxolimab in advanced cancers. Using immunoSEQ multiplex PCR, the repertoire was profiled, and TCRdb retains in-frame clones only, with some absent. The sample consists of more than 75,000 clones, roughly 88% of them appearing once. The input for sequencing was CD4+ or CD8+ T cells sorted from blood, taken in a trial of the OX40 agonist ivuxolimab. These receptors were obtained from an adult with an advanced solid tumor such as melanoma, head and neck, liver or kidney cancer.

The genes are TRBV28 and TRBJ1-2; 9 nucleotides match TRBD1. After removal of 7 bases from V and 2 bases from J, the junction contained 8 bases not matched to a gene. The CDR3 consists of 15 residues. Germline CDR1 is MDHEN and CDR2 is SYDVKM. The CDR3 loop reads CASIQQGAPNYGYTF. The CDR3 nucleotides are TGTGCCAGCATCCAACAGGGGGCTCCCAACTATGGCTACACCTTC.

The J gene is TRBJ2-7, the V gene TRBV7-2; possibly TRBD1 or TRBD2 for D (5 bases each). V was pared by 4 bases and J by 0 bases, with 10 bases between. CDR1 is SGHTA, CDR2 FQGNSA, per germline. The CDR3 runs 14 residues. The CDR3 protein is CASSSAGSSYEQYF. The CDR3, as DNA: TGTGCCAGCAGCTCTGCAGGGAGCTCCTACGAGCAGTACTTC.

This clone was recorded a few times. The genes are TRBV27 and TRBJ1-5; no clear D gene. CDR3 length: 13 amino acids. V was cut by 6 bases and J by 6 bases, with 12 bases left in between. The germline gives CDR1 MNHEY, CDR2 SMNVEV (reference sequence). The CDR3 sequence: CASRGTIGQPQHF. The DNA of the CDR3 is TGTGCCAGCAGGGGCACCATCGGTCAGCCCCAGCATTTT.